The rows below give T cell receptor beta chains drawn from one sample of a study of cytomegalovirus exposure and HLA in healthy donors. Clones were read by immunoSEQ multiplex PCR, and TCRdb kept only the in-frame ones, dropping some. Of approximately 160,000 clones listed, roughly three quarters were seen once; the top ten hold around 13%. The sequenced material came from PBMCs. These receptors were taken from a woman aged 45-65 years in good health and CMV-seropositive. The CDR3 runs from the conserved cysteine through the conserved F or W. D genes are given only for firm matches. The size field is filled for only some rows; it gives once, few, many or a size class.

abundance | j_gene | v_gene | d_gene | CDR3nt | CDR3aa
NA | TRBJ2-3 | TRBV5-1 | NA | TGCGCCAGCAGCAAACAGGGAGGGGGTAGCACAGATACGCAGTATTTT | CASSKQGGGSTDTQYF
NA | TRBJ1-2 | TRBV7-9 | NA | TGTTCCAGCAGCGGCAGTAACTATGGCTACACCTTC | CSSSGSNYGYTF
NA | TRBJ2-1 | TRBV6-1 | NA | TGTGCCAGTAGTGTGGCGGGGGCCGGTTGGGCCTTTTCTCATGAGCAGTTCTTC | CASSVAGAGWAFSHEQFF
NA | TRBJ1-1 | TRBV6-9 | TRBD1 | TGTGCCAGCAGTTATACGGGACAGGGGCCCATGGACCTATGGTCAGCTTTCTTT | CASSYTGQGPMDLWSAFF
NA | TRBJ2-5 | TRBV5-4 | TRBD1 | TGTGCCAGCAGCAACCGGGACAGGGTTGCAGAGACCCAGTACTTC | CASSNRDRVAETQYF
few | TRBJ1-3 | TRBV6-6 | NA | TGTGCCAGCAGTTTGAACGGCGGGGGAAACACCATATATTTT | CASSLNGGGNTIYF
NA | TRBJ2-3 | TRBV6-1 | TRBD2 | TGTGCCAGCAGTGGCGCGGGGGGAATAGATACGCAGTATTTT | CASSGAGGIDTQYF
NA | TRBJ2-5 | TRBV2 | NA | TGTGCCAGCAGTCCCCAACAGGGCCCAGTGACCCAGTACTTC | CASSPQQGPVTQYF
NA | TRBJ1-6 | TRBV4-1 | NA | TGCGCCAGCAGCCAAGCCAGGGGTTCCTATAATTCACCCCTCCACTTT | CASSQARGSYNSPLHF
NA | TRBJ2-7 | TRBV27 | TRBD2 | TGTGCCAGCAGCAAATTCCTAGCGGGGGGGCAAAAGAAATCCTACGAGCAGTACTTC | CASSKFLAGGQKKSYEQYF
NA | TRBJ2-2 | TRBV27 | TRBD1 | TGTGCCAGCAAGGGGGAGACAGGGTTGGCCGGGGAGCTGTTTTTT | CASKGETGLAGELFF
few | TRBJ1-4 | TRBV2 | TRBD1 | TGTGCCAGCAGTGCGACAGGGGGCCGGGAAAAACTGTTTTTT | CASSATGGREKLFF
NA | TRBJ1-5 | TRBV2 | NA | TGTGCCAGCAGTGTAGGGAGGGATCAGCCCCAGCATTTT | CASSVGRDQPQHF
NA | TRBJ1-5 | TRBV5-6 | NA | TGTGCCAGCAGCTTGGGGCCATCGGGGGAAAATCAGCCCCAGCATTTT | CASSLGPSGENQPQHF
NA | TRBJ2-7 | TRBV7-9 | NA | TGTGCCAGCAGCTTAGCGCACGAGGGATACGAGCAGTACTTC | CASSLAHEGYEQYF
NA | TRBJ2-7 | TRBV5-1 | NA | TGCGCCAGCAGCCCTTTCGAGAAGTACGAGCAGTACTTC | CASSPFEKYEQYF
NA | TRBJ1-2 | TRBV5-6 | TRBD1 | TGTGCCAGCAGCTCCCGGGACAGCAAAATTCTCTATGGCTACACCTTC | CASSSRDSKILYGYTF
NA | TRBJ2-7 | TRBV9 | TRBD2 | TGTGCCAGCAGCGCCGGGGGGGACGGTCCCTACGAGCAGTACTTC | CASSAGGDGPYEQYF
NA | TRBJ2-5 | TRBV5-5 | TRBD1 | TGTGCCAGCAGCTTGGGTACAGGGGGCCCTCGAAGTGAGACCCAGTACTTC | CASSLGTGGPRSETQYF
NA | TRBJ1-3 | TRBV11-2 | NA | TGTGCCAGCAGCTTAAACAGGGTTGACACCATATATTTT | CASSLNRVDTIYF
NA | TRBJ2-3 | TRBV9 | TRBD1 | TGTGCCAGCAGCCCCTTACAGGGGCCCCCCACAGATACGCAGTATTTT | CASSPLQGPPTDTQYF
few | TRBJ2-1 | TRBV5-1 | TRBD2 | TGCGCCAGCAGCCGGACTAGCGGGACCTACAATGAGCAGTTCTTC | CASSRTSGTYNEQFF
NA | TRBJ2-3 | TRBV6-1 | NA | TGTGCCAGCAGTGTAGGGGGTTGGAGGTCCGCAGATACGCAGTATTTT | CASSVGGWRSADTQYF
few | TRBJ2-1 | TRBV5-8 | NA | TGTGCCAGCAGCCCTACAGTACGAGCGGCGTACAATGAGCAGTTCTTC | CASSPTVRAAYNEQFF
NA | TRBJ1-5 | TRBV2 | NA | TGTGCCAGCAGTGTAGAGAAAAATCAGCCCCAGCATTTT | CASSVEKNQPQHF
NA | TRBJ2-1 | TRBV5-6 | TRBD1 | TGTGCCAGCAGCTCAGGGACAGACAGAGGTAATGAGCAGTTCTTC | CASSSGTDRGNEQFF
NA | TRBJ1-1 | TRBV4-1 | NA | TGCGCCAGCAGCCGCGACAGGAACCTCGAAGCTTTCTTT | CASSRDRNLEAFF
NA | TRBJ1-6 | TRBV6-1 | NA | TGTGCCAGCTCCAGGAGGAGCTCCTATAATTCACCCCTCCACTTT | CASSRRSSYNSPLHF
NA | TRBJ1-6 | TRBV5-1 | NA | TGCGCCAGCAGCTTGGCCGGGGATACGGCTAATTCACCCCTCCACTTT | CASSLAGDTANSPLHF
NA | TRBJ2-1 | TRBV7-3 | NA | TGTGCCAGCAGCTCAGACGGGGGGCCTCCATACAATGAGCAGTTCTTC | CASSSDGGPPYNEQFF
NA | TRBJ1-4 | TRBV19 | NA | TGTGCCAGTAGTCCCTTGGGGAGTGAAAAACTGTTTTTT | CASSPLGSEKLFF
NA | TRBJ2-7 | TRBV6-6 | NA | TGTGCCAGCTCCACCCTAGGGGACGAGCAGTACTTC | CASSTLGDEQYF